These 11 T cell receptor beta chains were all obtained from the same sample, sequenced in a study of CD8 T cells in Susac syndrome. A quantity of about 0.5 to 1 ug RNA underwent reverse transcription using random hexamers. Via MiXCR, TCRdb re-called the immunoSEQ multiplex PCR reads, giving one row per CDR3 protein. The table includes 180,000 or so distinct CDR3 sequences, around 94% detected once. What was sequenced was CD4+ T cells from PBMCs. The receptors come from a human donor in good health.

CDR3 coding DNA: TGCAGTGCTAGTCGGGCCACAGACCGGCCGGCTTTCTTT. Amino acid sequence: CSASRATDRPAFF. The chain couples TRBV20-1 to TRBJ1-1; D is ambiguous. The CDR3 spans 13 residues. Looked up from germline, CDR1 is DFQATT and CDR2 is SNEGSKA (reference sequence). V was trimmed by 3 bases and J by 11 bases, leaving 19 bases between them.

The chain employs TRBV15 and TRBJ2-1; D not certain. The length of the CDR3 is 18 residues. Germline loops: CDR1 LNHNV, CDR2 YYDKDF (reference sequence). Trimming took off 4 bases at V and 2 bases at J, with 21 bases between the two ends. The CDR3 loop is CATSTKLSLRDTYNEQFF. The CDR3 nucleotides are TGTGCCACCAGCACTAAGCTGTCCCTTAGAGACACCTACAATGAGCAGTTCTTC.

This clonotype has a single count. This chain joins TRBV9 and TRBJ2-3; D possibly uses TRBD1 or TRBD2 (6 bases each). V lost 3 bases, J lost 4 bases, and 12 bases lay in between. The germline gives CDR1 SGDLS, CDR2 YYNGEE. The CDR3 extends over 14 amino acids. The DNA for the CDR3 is TGTGCCAGCAGCGATGTGAGGGGGGCAGATACGCAGTATTTT. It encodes CASSDVRGADTQYF.

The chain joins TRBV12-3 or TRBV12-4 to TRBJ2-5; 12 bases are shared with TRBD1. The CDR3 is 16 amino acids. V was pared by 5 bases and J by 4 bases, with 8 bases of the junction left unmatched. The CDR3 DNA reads TGTGCCAGCAGTCCGGGACAGGGGGCGAGGGGAGAGACCCAGTACTTC. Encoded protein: CASSPGQGARGETQYF.

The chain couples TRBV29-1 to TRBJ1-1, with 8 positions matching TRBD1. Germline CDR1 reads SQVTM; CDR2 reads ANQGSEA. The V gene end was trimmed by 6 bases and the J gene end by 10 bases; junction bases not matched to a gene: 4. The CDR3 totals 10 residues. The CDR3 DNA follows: TGCAGCGTGGCGACAGGGGTAGCTTTCTTT. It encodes CSVATGVAFF.

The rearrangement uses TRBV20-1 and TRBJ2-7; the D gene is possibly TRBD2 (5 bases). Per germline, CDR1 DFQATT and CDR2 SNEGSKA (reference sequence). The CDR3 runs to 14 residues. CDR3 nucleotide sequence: TGCAGCGCAAACTCGGCGGACGGGGCCTACGAGCAGTACTTC. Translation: CSANSADGAYEQYF.

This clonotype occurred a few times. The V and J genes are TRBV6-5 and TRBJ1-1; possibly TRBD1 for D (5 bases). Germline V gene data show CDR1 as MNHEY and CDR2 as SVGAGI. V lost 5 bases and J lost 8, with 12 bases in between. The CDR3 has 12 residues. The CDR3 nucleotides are TGTGCCAGCAGTACCCCCAGGGCAGAAGCTTTCTTT. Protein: CASSTPRAEAFF.

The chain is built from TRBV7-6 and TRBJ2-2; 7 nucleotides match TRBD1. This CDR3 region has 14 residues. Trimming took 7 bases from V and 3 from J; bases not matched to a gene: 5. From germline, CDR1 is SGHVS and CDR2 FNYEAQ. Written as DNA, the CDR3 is TGTGCCAGCACGCGAACAGGGGACACCGGGGAGCTGTTTTTT. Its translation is CASTRTGDTGELFF.

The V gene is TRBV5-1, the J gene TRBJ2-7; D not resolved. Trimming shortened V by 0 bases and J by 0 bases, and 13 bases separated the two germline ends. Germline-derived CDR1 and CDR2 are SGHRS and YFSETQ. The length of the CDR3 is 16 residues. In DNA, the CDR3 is TGCGCCAGCAGCTTGGGGTATACGGAACCCTCCTACGAGCAGTACTTC. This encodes CASSLGYTEPSYEQYF. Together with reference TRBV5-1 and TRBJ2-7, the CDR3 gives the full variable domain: KAGVTQTPRYLIKTRGQQVTLSCSPISGHRSVSWYQQTPGQGLQFLFEYFSETQRNKGNFPGRFSGRQFSNSRSEMNVSTLELGDSALYLCASSLGYTEPSYEQYFGPGTRLTVT.

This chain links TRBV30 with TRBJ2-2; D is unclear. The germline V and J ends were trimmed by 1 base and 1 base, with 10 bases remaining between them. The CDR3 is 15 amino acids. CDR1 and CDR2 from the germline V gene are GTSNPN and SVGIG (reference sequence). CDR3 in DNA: TGTGCCTGGAGTGCCACTACCCTGAACACCGGGGAGCTGTTTTTT. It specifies CAWSATTLNTGELFF.

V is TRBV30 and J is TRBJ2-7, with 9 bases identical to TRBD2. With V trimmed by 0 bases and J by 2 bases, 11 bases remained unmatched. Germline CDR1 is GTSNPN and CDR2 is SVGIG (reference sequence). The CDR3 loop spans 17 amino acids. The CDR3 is CAWSVRVVASGAYEQYF. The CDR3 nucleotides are TGTGCCTGGAGTGTACGTGTCGTGGCTAGCGGGGCCTACGAGCAGTACTTC.